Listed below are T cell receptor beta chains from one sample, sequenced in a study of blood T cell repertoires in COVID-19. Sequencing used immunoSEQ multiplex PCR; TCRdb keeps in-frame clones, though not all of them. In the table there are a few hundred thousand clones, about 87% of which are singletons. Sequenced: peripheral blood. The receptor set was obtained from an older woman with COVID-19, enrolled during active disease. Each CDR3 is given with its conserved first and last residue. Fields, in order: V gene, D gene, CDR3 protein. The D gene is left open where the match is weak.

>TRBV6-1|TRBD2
CASSEIGGEQFF
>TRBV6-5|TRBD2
CASGSGIYEQYF
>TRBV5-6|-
CASSSPSAGHYEQYF
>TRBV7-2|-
CASSLGDRRNSPLHF
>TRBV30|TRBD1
CAWSRDRAFF
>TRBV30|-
CAWSPDSNQPQHF
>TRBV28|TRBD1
CASSLLRGRQGSNYGYTF
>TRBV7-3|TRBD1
CASSRDRGNSPLHF
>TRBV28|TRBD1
CASSYGRRDRAGYGYTF
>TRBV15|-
CATSRDPSSYNSPLHF
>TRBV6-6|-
CASSPRVSSYNEQFF
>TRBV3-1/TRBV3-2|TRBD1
CASSQVQGGTQYF
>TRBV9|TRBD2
CASSASAGGGQETQYF
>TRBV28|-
CASSPVALNQPQHF
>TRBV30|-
CAWRQGSGNTIYF
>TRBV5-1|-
CASTLGAGRNTGELFF
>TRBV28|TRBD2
CASSRTGASGRNIQYF
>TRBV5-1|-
CASSRDSSPLHF
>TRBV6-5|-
CASTPWRTLDGYTF
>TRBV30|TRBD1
CAWDGTGENSPLHF
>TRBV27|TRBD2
CASSSPLAGVRNTQYF
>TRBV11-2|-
CASSLAPQRVSYNEQFF
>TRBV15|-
CATSRDRRGSKPQHF
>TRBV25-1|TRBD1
CASRRQGPYNEQFF
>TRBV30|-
CAWSVPREHRGATNEKLFF
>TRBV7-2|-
CASSRDRQTMNTEAFF
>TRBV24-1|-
CATSDGGVWEKLFF
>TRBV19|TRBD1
CASSDGKGQGTEAFF
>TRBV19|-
CASTPGFSLYGYTF
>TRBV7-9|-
CASSLGRAGVPYQPQHF
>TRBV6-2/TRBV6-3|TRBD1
CASSRIDRGAGYTF
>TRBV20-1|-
CSAAYDTQYF
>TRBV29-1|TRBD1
CSVEIGTGASWEQYF
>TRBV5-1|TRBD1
CASSLMGQLDTEAFF
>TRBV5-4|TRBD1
CASSPRTGSTDTQYF
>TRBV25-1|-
CASSEEGLGYTF
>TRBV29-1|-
CSVEAERKLSYNEQFF